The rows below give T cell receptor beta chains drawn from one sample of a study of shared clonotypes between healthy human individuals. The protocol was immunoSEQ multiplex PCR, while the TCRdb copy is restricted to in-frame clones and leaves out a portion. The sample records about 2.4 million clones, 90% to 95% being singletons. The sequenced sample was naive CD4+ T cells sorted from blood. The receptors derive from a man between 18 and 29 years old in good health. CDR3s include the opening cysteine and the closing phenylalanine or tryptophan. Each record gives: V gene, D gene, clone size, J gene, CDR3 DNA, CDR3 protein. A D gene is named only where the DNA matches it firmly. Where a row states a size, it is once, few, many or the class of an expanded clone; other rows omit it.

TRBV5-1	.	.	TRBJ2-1	TGCGCCAGCAGCTTGGCCCAGACAGGAAACAATGAGCAGTTCTTC	CASSLAQTGNNEQFF
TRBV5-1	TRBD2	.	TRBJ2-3	TGCGCCAGCAGCGTGTCGGGACTAGCGGGGGCTGATACGCAGTATTTT	CASSVSGLAGADTQYF
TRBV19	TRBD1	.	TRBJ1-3	TGTGCCAGTAGTACCGACAGGGTCTCTGGAAACACCATATATTTT	CASSTDRVSGNTIYF
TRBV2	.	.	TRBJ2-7	TGTGCCAGCAGGAACGCGGGAAACCTCTACGAGCAGTACTTC	CASRNAGNLYEQYF
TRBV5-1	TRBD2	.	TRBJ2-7	TGCGCCAGCAGCCCGGGTGGCGGGAGCTCCTACGAGCAGTACTTC	CASSPGGGSSYEQYF
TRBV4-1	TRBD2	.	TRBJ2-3	TGCGCCAGCAGCCAATCAGAAGCGGGGGGGCCTTCTGTAAGCGCAGATACGCAGTATTTT	CASSQSEAGGPSVSADTQYF
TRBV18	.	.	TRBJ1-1	TGTGCCAGCTCACCACGATCTATTGAGGGGAACACTGAAGCTTTCTTT	CASSPRSIEGNTEAFF
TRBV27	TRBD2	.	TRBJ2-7	TGTGCCAGCCGAACTAGCGGGGGGCCCTACGAGCAGTACTTC	CASRTSGGPYEQYF
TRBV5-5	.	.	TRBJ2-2	TGTGCCAGCAGCTTGATTGTTACGACAACGAACACCGGGGAGCTGTTTTTT	CASSLIVTTTNTGELFF
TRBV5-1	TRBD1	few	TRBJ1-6	TGCGCCAGCAGCTCTGGACAGGGAGATTCACCCCTCCACTTT	CASSSGQGDSPLHF
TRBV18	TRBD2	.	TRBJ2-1	TGTGCCAGCTCACGGGTAGCTCGTGGCGGGGGGGCCTACAATGAGCAGTTCTTC	CASSRVARGGGAYNEQFF
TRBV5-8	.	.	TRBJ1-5	TGTGCCACCAAAAGGGATCAGCCCCAGCATTTT	CATKRDQPQHF
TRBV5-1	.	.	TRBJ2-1	TGCGCCAGCAGCGTCTCAGGGGGGTCCTACAATGAGCAGTTCTTC	CASSVSGGSYNEQFF
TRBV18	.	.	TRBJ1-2	TGTGCCAGCTCACCACCGTCCAACGCTCCCTATGGCTACACCTTC	CASSPPSNAPYGYTF
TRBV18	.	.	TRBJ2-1	TGTGCCAGCTCACCAATACTGAGCTCCTACAATGAGCAGTTCTTC	CASSPILSSYNEQFF
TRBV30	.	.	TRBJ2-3	TGTGCCTGCAAACCTCTGGGCTCGGCCCTGTATTTT	CACKPLGSALYF
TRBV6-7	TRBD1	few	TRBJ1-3	TGTGCCAGCAGTTACCTGGACAGGGGGCCAGGAAACACCATATATTTT	CASSYLDRGPGNTIYF
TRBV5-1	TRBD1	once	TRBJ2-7	TGCGCCAGCAGCCTGAGACGGGACAGCTCCTACGAGCAGTACTTC	CASSLRRDSSYEQYF
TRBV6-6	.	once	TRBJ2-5	TGTGCCAGCAGTTACTCGACGGGGGCCGGTGGGGAGACCCAGTACTTC	CASSYSTGAGGETQYF
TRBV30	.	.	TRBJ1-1	TGTGCCTGTGGACGGGCGAACACTGAAGCTTTCTTT	CACGRANTEAFF
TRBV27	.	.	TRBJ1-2	TGTGCCAGCAGTTTAAGGCCCCGGGGGGCTCTGAATGGCTACACCTTC	CASSLRPRGALNGYTF
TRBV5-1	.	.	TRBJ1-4	TGCGCCAGCAGCGTAGGGACGGCAACTAATGAAAAACTGTTTTTT	CASSVGTATNEKLFF
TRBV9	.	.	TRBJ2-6	TGTGCCAGCAGCCCCCGACACCTTTACTCTGGGGCCAACGTCCTGACTTTC	CASSPRHLYSGANVLTF
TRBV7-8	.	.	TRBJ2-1	TGTGCCAGCAGCTTATGGAACAGGCAGACCTCCTACAATGAGCAGTTCTTC	CASSLWNRQTSYNEQFF
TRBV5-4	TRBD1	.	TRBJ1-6	TGTGCCAGCAGCTCGTCGCCGGGACAGGGTAATTCACCCCTCCACTTT	CASSSSPGQGNSPLHF
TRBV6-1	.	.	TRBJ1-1	TGTGCCAGCAGTGAGGGGGATGGGGTGAACACTGAAGCTTTCTTT	CASSEGDGVNTEAFF
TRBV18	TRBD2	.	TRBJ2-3	TGTGCCAGCTCACCCGGGGGGGCAGCAGATACGCAGTATTTT	CASSPGGAADTQYF
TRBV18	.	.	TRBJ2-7	TGTGCCAGCTCACCACCGGGAGGAACCTACGAGCAGTACTTC	CASSPPGGTYEQYF
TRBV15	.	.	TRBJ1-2	TGTGCCACCAGCAGAGCGGGGCGGTCTGATGGCTACACCTTC	CATSRAGRSDGYTF
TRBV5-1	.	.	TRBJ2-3	TGCGCCAGCAGCTTGGAGGCTCCCACAGATACGCAGTATTTT	CASSLEAPTDTQYF
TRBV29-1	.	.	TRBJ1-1	TGCAGCGTTGATCACGGAACTGAAGCTTTCTTT	CSVDHGTEAFF
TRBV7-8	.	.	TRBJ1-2	TGTGCCAGCAGCTTAGTGGTGGGAGGAGAAGGCGGCTACACCTTC	CASSLVVGGEGGYTF
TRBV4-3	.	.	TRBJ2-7	TGCGCCAGCAGCCAAGATCTCATCTCCTACGAGCAGTACTTC	CASSQDLISYEQYF
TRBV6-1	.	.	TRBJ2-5	TGTGCCAGCAGTGAACAGACTGGCCAAGAGACCCAGTACTTC	CASSEQTGQETQYF
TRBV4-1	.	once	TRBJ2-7	TGCGCCAGCAGCCGGTACAGGGACAACGAGCAGTACTTC	CASSRYRDNEQYF
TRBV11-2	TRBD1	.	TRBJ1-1	TGTGCCAGCAGCTTAGCCGGGTACAGGGGGACTTTTAGGCTCACTGAAGCTTTCTTT	CASSLAGYRGTFRLTEAFF
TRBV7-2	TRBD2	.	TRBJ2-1	TGTGCCAGCAGCTCGATTAGGTCGGCTAGCGGGAGCAATGAGCAGTTCTTC	CASSSIRSASGSNEQFF